This TCR beta chain stems from a study of T cells after yellow fever vaccination. Study information: It was SMART-Seq v4 Ultra Low Input that prepared the fractions with low cell numbers.

The trim removed 3 bases at V and 6 bases at J, leaving 9 bases unmatched. This CDR3 is built from 16 residues. The germline V gene encodes CDR1 LGHNA and CDR2 YNFKEQ. General study findings and limits: Clonotype sharing between CD4 and CD8 compartments was small. Abundant clonotypes (contaminants from the bulk population) could be present in FACS-sorted repertoires. Reappearance after the booster was seen for most primary-vaccination clones, at 95% to 97% CD4 and 88% CD8.

This clonotype was counted ten times or more. What it recognizes is unknown. TCRdb reanalysed the 5' RACE reads using MiXCR and keeps one entry per CDR3 protein. The repertoire includes some 340,000 distinct CDR3 sequences, over 4% of them detected once, and around 25% sits in the top ten. The chain recombines TRBV4-2 with TRBJ2-1; 9 nucleotides line up with TRBD2. The source is a man aged 18-30 years who received the YFV17D yellow fever vaccine. This specimen was PBMCs, taken 5 days after the yellow fever booster vaccination. The CDR3: CASSHPEGTSTNEQFF. The CDR3 DNA sequence: TGTGCCAGCAGCCATCCCGAGGGGACTAGCACCAATGAGCAGTTCTTC.